The present TCR beta chain was sequenced within a study of T cell repertoires in aging, cancer and after chemotherapy (dated 2019 in TCRdb). Some background on the complete study: The donors fell into six age groups ranging from 30 or younger to 70 or older, and each group had at least three individuals. The study profiled peripheral blood TCR beta repertoires from healthy donors and cancer patients to examine immunoaging and T cell reconstitution after chemotherapy. Alongside some 100 healthy donors serving as a reference group, the cohort included roughly 220 cancer patients, of whom some 91 had hematological cancers and 120 to 130 had solid cancers. Roughly 9 million TCR reads were contained in the full dataset. In the solid tumor group, the paired samples taken before and after chemotherapy came from brain tumor (glioblastoma) patients given temozolomide-based therapy.

Beyond this particular receptor, the publication reports: According to the authors, the repertoire data do not permit conclusions about immunological memory after chemotherapy. In healthy donors, the drop in TCR diversity with age came mainly from a loss of richness, whereas in cancer patients a loss of evenness also played a part. An increase in median generation probability over the chemotherapy interval was observed in both cancer cohorts, suggesting that the repertoire was reconstituted through rebound thymic output. Compared with age-matched healthy donors, untreated patients with either hematological or solid cancers had significantly lower TCR diversity in the blood along with higher clonality.

TCR beta rearrangements were amplified from genomic DNA extracted from peripheral blood rather than from sorted cells or RNA. This clonotype came up once. It lacks a known antigen. Within one base of it there is no much larger clone, and no base qualities were kept. One read alone makes for weak evidence. Multiplex touch-down PCR with a mixed TRB-A/B primer pool was used to amplify rearranged TRB sequences covering the V, D and J segments. Illumina adapters and sample indices were attached to the amplicons in two consecutive PCR reactions using Phusion HS II polymerase. Amplicons were gel-purified using the NucleoSpin Gel and PCR Clean-up kit and were subsequently checked with Qubit and an Agilent 2100 Bioanalyzer. Libraries were sequenced on an Illumina MiSeq using 600-cycle, single-indexed, paired-end runs. The original methods were these. MiXCR versions 2.12 and 3.0.5 were used to process TRB sequences. Each unique CDR3 nucleotide sequence was counted as one clone, and only productive sequences with at least two reads were retained. Repertoire metrics included Shannon diversity, evenness, clonality (one minus evenness), and alpha-parameterized diversity profiles from alpha 0 to 5. Generation probabilities of clones in paired pre- and post-chemotherapy samples were computed with the IGoR algorithm. The public reads were reanalyzed by TCRdb: fastp trimming at Q25, MiXCR alignment, in-frame beta chains only. CDR3 protein duplicates are merged, each entry listing the most common genes and DNA. What appears here as the V and J calls and clone size reflects TCRdb's work, not the paper's. Recorded for this sample are nearly 600 distinct CDR3 sequences; less than 20% of them occurred a single time. The ten largest clonotypes hold about 40% of the sample.

The CDR3 has 15 amino acids, counting the end cysteine and phenylalanine. Only the CDR3 portion is preserved as DNA: 45 bases, with reading frame beginning at the first base. Looking up the germline V gene yields CDR1 SQVTM and CDR2 ANQGSEA. The junction carries 14 bases between V and J, which are trimmed by 4 bases and 1 base respectively. The rearranged segments are TRBV29-1 and TRBJ1-3; the D gene is unclear. What was sequenced was blood. This sequence originates from a human donor with a solid tumor. The nucleotide sequence is TGCAGCGTTGTGGAGACCTTGATTTCTGGAAACACCATATATTTT. This codes for CSVVETLISGNTIYF.